Shown below are 24 T cell receptor beta chains from a single sample sequenced in a study of control samples from healthy donors and cancer patients. Repertoires were generated with immunoSEQ multiplex PCR, while TCRdb's copy carries only in-frame clones and drops some. Here the sample spans around 82,000 clones, more than 70% being singletons. Sequenced material: blood. These receptors were obtained from a middle-aged man in good health.

The chain uses TRBV9 and TRBJ2-3; D not resolved. V was trimmed by 3 bases and J by 0 bases, leaving 14 bases between them. Germline CDR1 reads SGDLS; CDR2 reads YYNGEE. The CDR3 contains 16 residues. The CDR3 sequence is CASSARLTDSTDTQYF. DNA for the CDR3: TGTGCCAGCAGCGCCCGTTTAACGGATAGCACAGATACGCAGTATTTT.

This chain uses TRBV7-2 with TRBJ1-5, with a tentative D call TRBD1 (5 bases). This CDR3 region has 16 residues. Trimming pared 3 bases from V and 1 base from J, leaving 13 bases between. Germline values: CDR1 SGHTA, CDR2 FQGNSA. The CDR3 bases are TGTGCCAGCAGCTTCTCCGGGGCTACAAGCAATCAGCCCCAGCATTTT. This sequence encodes CASSFSGATSNQPQHF.

The rearrangement uses TRBV7-9 and TRBJ1-1; no firm D call. CDR3 size: 15 residues. Germline assignment: CDR1 SEHNR and CDR2 FQNEAQ (reference sequence). V lost 6 bases and J lost 4, with 18 bases in between. CDR3: CASRGEEGVGTEAFF. CDR3 coding DNA: TGTGCCAGCAGGGGCGAGGAGGGTGTAGGCACTGAAGCTTTCTTT.

J is TRBJ2-2 and V is TRBV27; D call uncertain. Germline CDR1 reads MNHEY; CDR2 reads SMNVEV (reference sequence). V lost 3 bases and J lost 7, with 6 bases in between. The CDR3 is made up of 12 amino acids. The CDR3 nucleotides are TGTGCCAGCAGTTTCGGTAGCGGGGAGCTGTTTTTT. It translates to CASSFGSGELFF.

This chain joins TRBV3-1 (or the pseudogene TRBV3-2) and TRBJ1-5; 9 positions agree with TRBD1. This CDR3 spans 13 amino acids. Germline V lookup: CDR1 LGHDT, CDR2 YNNKEL (reference sequence). J lost 4 bases, V lost 5 bases, and 0 bases had no gene match. CDR3 DNA sequence: TGTGCCAGCAGCGGGACAGGGAATCAGCCCCAGCATTTT. This sequence encodes CASSGTGNQPQHF.

The CDR3 nucleotides are TGTGCCAGTACTAAACGGGTGGGAACTATAGCTAACTATGGCTACACCTTC. It is translated as CASTKRVGTIANYGYTF. This chain links TRBV19 with TRBJ1-2; D remains ambiguous. V lost 7 bases and J lost 0, with 21 bases in between. CDR1 and CDR2 from the germline V gene are LNHDA and SQIVND (reference sequence). This CDR3 has 17 amino acids.

The count of this clone is one. The chain recombines TRBV13 with TRBJ2-2; 9 nucleotides match TRBD2. The CDR3 length is 15 residues. Germline trimming cut 5 bases from V and 4 bases from J; bases unmatched to any gene: 5. Germline CDR1 and CDR2: PRHDT and FYEKMQ (reference sequence). Here the CDR3 DNA reads TGTGCCAGCAGCCTTAGCGGGAGTTTCACCGGGGAGCTGTTTTTT. Encoded protein: CASSLSGSFTGELFF.

This clone was counted between two and nine times. The V gene is TRBV12-1, the J gene TRBJ2-7; the D call of TRBD1 is as the table states it, not checked on the DNA. TRBV12-1 is assigned pseudogene status. The CDR3 consists of 15 residues. The CDR3 loop is CASSSSGTGAYEQYV. In DNA, the CDR3 is TGTGCCAGCAGCTCCTCCGGGACAGGGGCCTACGAGCAGTACGTC.

This clone was detected once. This sequence joins TRBV20-1 and TRBJ1-1; D remains ambiguous. CDR1 is DFQATT and CDR2 is SNEGSKA in the germline V gene (reference sequence). Trimming pared 3 bases from V and 5 bases from J, leaving 10 bases between. The CDR3 length is 12 residues. DNA for the CDR3: TGCAGTGCTAGTCGCCCGGCAACTGAAGCTTTCTTT. Its translation is CSASRPATEAFF.

This chain connects TRBV14 to TRBJ1-2, with D possibly TRBD1 on 6 matching bases. The CDR3 is made up of 12 amino acids. V shed 3 bases and J shed 5 bases, with 7 bases lying between them. CDR1 and CDR2 from the germline V gene are SGHDN and FVKESK. CDR3 sequence reads: CASSQGAYGYTF. The CDR3 DNA is TGTGCCAGCAGCCAGGGGGCTTATGGCTACACCTTC.

This sequence joins TRBV13 and TRBJ2-1, with a weak D call TRBD2 (5 bases). Germline values: CDR1 PRHDT, CDR2 FYEKMQ (reference sequence). Deletions cut 0 bases from V and 10 bases from J, with 10 bases between. This CDR3 is 13 amino acids long. CDR3 DNA sequence: TGTGCCAGCAGCTTAGGCTCCGGGGAGGAGCAGTTCTTC. It yields the protein CASSLGSGEEQFF.

The gene calls are TRBV21-1 and TRBJ1-2. TRBV21-1 is recorded as a pseudogene. The CDR3 loop spans 15 amino acids. The CDR3 spells CASTPWGQANYGYTF. The CDR3 region has the DNA TGTGCCAGCACCCCGTGGGGTCAGGCTAACTATGGCTACACCTTC.

The J gene is TRBJ1-1, the V gene TRBV7-2; D not certain. The CDR3 contains 13 residues. Germline values: CDR1 SGHTA, CDR2 FQGNSA. V lost 1 base and J 10 bases, leaving 13 bases between the germline ends. The CDR3 nucleotides read TGTGCCAGCAGCTTAGATACAGATTCCGGAGCTTTCTTT. Translation gives CASSLDTDSGAFF.

About this clone: Other DNA sequences in the sample encode the same CDR3. The V and J genes are TRBV7-2 and TRBJ2-3, with unresolved D. This CDR3 spans 14 amino acids. Germline assignment: CDR1 SGHTA and CDR2 FQGNSA. V lost 1 base, J lost 2 bases, and 7 bases lay in between. CDR3 coding DNA: TGTGCCAGCAGCTTAGGAAGGGCCACAGATACGCAGTATTTT. The encoded protein is CASSLGRATDTQYF.

This clone was seen only a few times. V and J are TRBV5-1 and TRBJ2-1; 10 positions match TRBD2. Germline CDR1 and CDR2: SGHRS and YFSETQ. Trimming took 4 bases from V and 4 from J; bases not matched to a gene: 5. This CDR3 spans 15 amino acids. This CDR3 reads CASSLTSGTYNEQFF. CDR3 nucleotide sequence: TGCGCCAGCAGCCTTACTAGCGGGACATACAATGAGCAGTTCTTC.

The rearrangement uses TRBV7-3 and TRBJ2-3; 13 bases are a match to TRBD2. Germline V CDR1 and CDR2: SGHTA, FQGTGA. This CDR3 spans 16 amino acids. V was clipped by 5 bases and J by 4 bases; unmatched bases: 6. The CDR3 bases are TGTGCCAGCAGCATCCTTACTAGCGGGGGGGCAGATACGCAGTATTTT. Encoded protein: CASSILTSGGADTQYF.

Concerning this clone itself: The same CDR3 also results from other DNA sequences found in this sample. The chain carries TRBV7-2 and TRBJ1-5, with 9 bases matching TRBD1. The CDR3 is 14 residues long. Germline trimming cut 5 bases from V and 7 bases from J; bases unmatched to any gene: 6. Germline V gene sequence: CDR1 SGHTA, CDR2 FQGNSA. CDR3 coding DNA: TGTGCCAGCAGCCCACAGGGGGCAGGGCAGCCCCAGCATTTT. Amino acids: CASSPQGAGQPQHF.

The chain couples TRBV18 to TRBJ2-1, with 10 nucleotides matching TRBD2. The V and J ends lost 6 bases and 7 bases, in that order; junction bases with no gene match: 18. The germline gives CDR1 KGHSH, CDR2 LQKENI. This CDR3 contains 18 residues. This CDR3 reads CASSPGSGREGGGNEQFF. The CDR3 DNA follows: TGTGCCAGCTCCCCGGGGAGCGGGAGGGAAGGAGGCGGAAATGAGCAGTTCTTC.

The sample holds one count of this clone. This sequence joins TRBV10-3 and TRBJ2-5; 9 bases align to TRBD2. J gave up 5 bases and V 3 bases, and 7 bases lay outside the gene matches. The germline V gene has CDR1 ENHRY and CDR2 SYGVKD. The CDR3 spans 15 residues. In nucleotides, the CDR3 is TGTGCCATCAGTGAACCGGGACTAGCTAGCGAGACCCAGTACTTC. Its translation: CAISEPGLASETQYF.

This clone was recorded a few times. The chain uses TRBV5-4 and TRBJ1-1, with D perhaps TRBD1 (5 bases). The CDR3 is made up of 15 amino acids. The V gene's germline CDR1 is SGHNT and CDR2 YYREEE (reference sequence). Trimming left V 4 bases short and J 3 bases short, with 16 bases between. The CDR3 spells CASSPPWGPYTEAFF. The CDR3 nucleotides read TGTGCCAGCAGCCCCCCGTGGGGCCCCTACACTGAAGCTTTCTTT.

V gene TRBV5-1 combines with J gene TRBJ1-2; D is unresolved. In germline, CDR1 is SGHRS, CDR2 YFSETQ. The CDR3 is 13 residues long. V lost 0 bases and J 4 bases, leaving 7 bases between the germline ends. CDR3 protein: CASSLGGSYGYTF. The CDR3, as DNA: TGCGCCAGCAGCTTGGGAGGGAGCTATGGCTACACCTTC.

The CDR3 nucleotides read TGCGCCAGCAGTCGGGACAGTAACTATGGCTACACCTTC. It translates to CASSRDSNYGYTF. The J gene is TRBJ1-2, the V gene TRBV5-1; 7 bases map to TRBD1. V dropped 5 bases and J dropped 1; count of bases not matched to a gene: 2. In germline, CDR1 is SGHRS, CDR2 YFSETQ. The CDR3 has 13 residues.

This sequence joins TRBV4-1 and TRBJ1-3; D is ambiguous. Germline-derived CDR1 and CDR2 are MGHRA and YSYEKL. This CDR3 has 15 residues. V gave up 0 bases and J gave up 7 bases, with 13 bases separating them. CDR3 region: CASSQDMGLGNTIYF. The CDR3, as DNA: TGCGCCAGCAGCCAAGATATGGGGTTGGGGAACACCATATATTTT.

The chain uses TRBV6-6 and TRBJ1-2; 10 nucleotides align to TRBD1. Germline CDR1 reads MNHNY; CDR2 reads SVGAGI (reference sequence). This CDR3 is built from 14 residues. The J segment lost 6 bases and the V segment lost 5 bases, leaving 6 bases of the junction unmatched. This chain's CDR3 is CASSPGTGADGYTF. The CDR3 nucleotides are TGTGCCAGCAGTCCCGGGACAGGGGCCGATGGCTACACCTTC.